This passage covers 9 T cell receptor beta chains from one sample sequenced in a study of blood T cell repertoires in COVID-19. The repertoire was sequenced with immunoSEQ multiplex PCR; TCRdb's copy has only in-frame clones and lacks some. The profile shows 250,000 or so clones, nearly 90% of them singletons. Sequencing was carried out using peripheral blood. The receptors were sampled from a woman aged 40 to 50 who had recovered from COVID-19.

The chain employs TRBV11-3 and TRBJ2-5, with TRBD2 identical over 7 bases. The junction had 5 bases not matched to a gene; V was cut back by 4 bases and J by 0 bases. The CDR3 runs to 15 residues. Germline CDR1 is SGHNT and CDR2 is YENEEA. The CDR3, as DNA: TGTGCCAGCAGCTCCAAAGCGGGGTACCAAGAGACCCAGTACTTC. It specifies CASSSKAGYQETQYF.

The V and J genes are TRBV7-9 and TRBJ2-1; TRBD1 aligns across 9 bases. Germline CDR1 SEHNR, CDR2 FQNEAQ (reference sequence). Trimming at V came to 2 bases and at J to 5 bases, leaving 4 bases not matched to a gene. The CDR3 spans 15 residues. CDR3 sequence (DNA): TGTGCCAGCAGCTTATATCGGGACAGGGACAATGAGCAGTTCTTC. Amino acids: CASSLYRDRDNEQFF. Using reference TRBV7-9 and TRBJ2-1 for the parts outside the CDR3, the full variable domain is DTGVSQNPRHKITKRGQNVTFRCDPISEHNRLYWYRQTLGQGPEFLTYFQNEAQLEKSRLLSDRFSAERPKGSFSTLEIQRTEQGDSAMYLCASSLYRDRDNEQFFGPGTRLTVL.

The chain is built from TRBV4-3 and TRBJ2-3; 8 nucleotides align to TRBD2. CDR3 length: 18 amino acids. Germline CDR1 is LGHNA and CDR2 is YSLEER. Germline trimming cut 0 bases from V and 3 bases from J; bases unmatched to any gene: 11. The CDR3 is CASSQDPNSGITTDTQYF. The CDR3 bases are TGCGCCAGCAGCCAAGATCCCAATAGCGGGATAACGACAGATACGCAGTATTTT.

The chain is built from TRBV10-1 and TRBJ2-1; D is ambiguous. Germline CDR1 is WNHNN and CDR2 is SYGVQD (reference sequence). Trimming removed 0 bases from V and 9 bases from J, with 12 bases in between. This CDR3 has 14 residues. CDR3 sequence reads: CASSESISPGEQFF. CDR3 DNA sequence: TGCGCCAGCAGTGAGTCGATTAGCCCCGGTGAGCAGTTCTTC.

This sequence joins TRBV4-1 and TRBJ1-2; D perhaps matches TRBD1 (6 bases). Between the trimmed V and J ends, which lost 3 bases and 0 bases, there was a span of 14 bases. CDR3 length equals 16 residues. Germline loops: CDR1 MGHRA, CDR2 YSYEKL. Here the CDR3 DNA reads TGCGCCAGCAGCCAGCTACAGGGACCCCCTAACTATGGCTACACCTTC. It yields the protein CASSQLQGPPNYGYTF.

The chain has TRBV7-2 and TRBJ2-5; D ambiguous. CDR3 length equals 14 residues. Trimming pared 8 bases from V and 1 base from J, leaving 14 bases between. CDR1 SGHTA and CDR2 FQGNSA come from the germline V gene. The CDR3, as DNA: TGTGCCAGCCGCCCTCGCAACAGCCAAGAGACCCAGTACTTC. As protein: CASRPRNSQETQYF.

The V gene is TRBV6-5, the J gene TRBJ2-7; possible D gene TRBD1, 5 bases. The CDR3 runs 14 residues. Germline assignment: CDR1 MNHEY and CDR2 SVGAGI. V gave up 6 bases and J gave up 6 bases, with 18 bases separating them. The CDR3 region has the DNA TGTGCCAGCAGGGGAACCCAAGGGGCCGGCGAGCAGTACTTC. Its translation is CASRGTQGAGEQYF.

This chain uses TRBV21-1 with TRBJ2-7; the table's TRBD1 call for D was not verified on the DNA. TRBV21-1 is a pseudogene segment. The CDR3 has 18 amino acids. The CDR3 DNA follows: TGTGCCAGCAGCAAATCTCAATTGCGACAGGGGCCTCCCTACGAGCAGTACGTC. Amino acids: CASSKSQLRQGPPYEQYV.

DNA of the CDR3: TGTGCCAGCAGGGGACTAGCGGAAAACATTCAGTACTTC. Its translation: CASRGLAENIQYF. The chain links TRBV12-3 or TRBV12-4 to TRBJ2-4; 11 positions match TRBD2. The J segment lost 5 bases and the V segment lost 6 bases, leaving 0 bases of the junction unmatched. This CDR3 is 13 amino acids long.